This T cell receptor beta chain was captured in a study of radiation and T cells in renal cell carcinoma. V lost 0 bases and J lost 0; bases outside the gene matches: 1. This CDR3 region has 15 residues. Germline values: CDR1 SGHNT, CDR2 YYREEE (reference sequence). Time point of the sample: baseline pretreatment blood. Regarding treatment: 15 Gy SBRT to primary tumor, nephrectomy 4 weeks later. After SBRT, blood was collected at 2 and 4 weeks, plus baseline. Clear cell pathology was present in this patient's renal cell carcinoma. Study conclusions and caveats: In blood, top tumor clones expanded by 2 weeks, shrinking by 4. No pretreatment tumor biopsies were available for baseline clonotypes.

Produced via immunoSEQ multiplex PCR; TCRdb's table is partial and in-frame only. The repertoire holds about 150,000 clones, about 87% seen once, with roughly 4% in the top ten. Comments on this clone: Its specificity is not known.

The material sequenced was blood, taken from a patient whose treatment included radiotherapy and nephrectomy. The receptor was isolated from a woman between 70 and 85 years old with renal cell carcinoma. The genes are TRBV5-4 and TRBJ1-1, with 8 bases aligning to TRBD1. The CDR3 is CASSLVDRVNTEAFF. CDR3 nucleotides: TGTGCCAGCAGCTTGGTGGACAGGGTGAACACTGAAGCTTTCTTT.